Each of the 21 T cell receptor beta chains below was sequenced from the same sample in a study of blood T cell repertoires in COVID-19. Data came from immunoSEQ multiplex PCR; TCRdb stores just in-frame clones and leaves some out. The repertoire holds 310,000 or so clones, with 87% as singletons. Sequencing was carried out using PBMCs or T cells enriched from blood (not recorded which). Every receptor here comes from a woman aged 35 to 49 who had recovered from COVID-19.

This sequence joins TRBV7-9 and TRBJ1-4, with 8 bases that match TRBD1. The germline gives CDR1 SEHNR, CDR2 FQNEAQ (reference sequence). This CDR3 contains 14 residues. V lost 5 bases and J lost 11; bases outside the gene matches: 10. DNA for the CDR3: TGTGCCAGCAGCAGCGGGCAGGGGGCACTGAAACTGTTTTTT. Amino acids: CASSSGQGALKLFF.

The rearrangement joins TRBV18 to TRBJ2-7, with 9 nucleotides matching TRBD1. CDR1 is KGHSH and CDR2 is LQKENI in the germline V gene. The CDR3 runs to 14 residues. The V and J ends lost 3 bases and 6 bases, in that order; junction bases with no gene match: 6. The CDR3 DNA sequence: TGTGCCAGCTCACCGACCGGGACAGGGATCGAGCAGTACTTC. This encodes CASSPTGTGIEQYF.

This clone was counted a single time. V is TRBV5-4 and J is TRBJ2-7; D possibly corresponds to TRBD2 (7 bases). Germline V CDR1 and CDR2: SGHNT, YYREEE (reference sequence). Trimming took 0 bases from V and 0 from J, leaving 13 bases between them. CDR3 size: 16 residues. CDR3 DNA sequence: TGTGCCAGCAGCTTGGGAGGCGGGGGCCACTCCTACGAGCAGTACTTC. It is translated as CASSLGGGGHSYEQYF. The variable domain in full, with the rest retrieved from reference TRBV5-4 and TRBJ2-7, is ETGVTQSPTHLIKTRGQQVTLRCSSQSGHNTVSWYQQALGQGPQFIFQYYREEENGRGNFPPRFSGLQFPNYSSELNVNALELDDSALYLCASSLGGGGHSYEQYFGPGTRLTVT.

The chain links TRBV30 to TRBJ1-5, with D maybe TRBD1 (5 bases). Trimming left V 0 bases short and J 6 bases short, with 12 bases between. In germline, CDR1 is GTSNPN, CDR2 SVGIG (reference sequence). The CDR3 is 14 residues long. The CDR3 region is CAWSVPGGVQPQHF. CDR3 sequence (DNA): TGTGCCTGGAGTGTACCGGGAGGGGTTCAGCCCCAGCATTTT.

The chain carries TRBV6-2 or TRBV6-3 and TRBJ2-2, with D perhaps TRBD1 (5 bases). Trimming removed 1 base from V and 6 bases from J, with 6 bases in between. The germline CDR1 and CDR2 sequences are MNHEY and SVGEGT. This CDR3 is 13 amino acids long. The CDR3 loop is CASSYLGPGELFF. CDR3 bases: TGTGCCAGCAGTTACTTGGGGCCCGGGGAGCTGTTTTTT.

J is TRBJ2-1 and V is TRBV11-2; D is possibly TRBD2 (5 bases). The length of the CDR3 is 17 residues. Germline-derived CDR1 and CDR2 are SGHAT and FQNNGV. The V end lost 6 bases, the J end lost 4 bases, and 22 bases lay between the germline ends. CDR3 protein: CASRDVLRRVGYNEQFF. In DNA form, the CDR3 reads TGTGCCAGCAGAGACGTACTCAGGCGGGTGGGTTACAATGAGCAGTTCTTC.

This chain joins TRBV5-1 and TRBJ2-3; 7 bases are a match to TRBD1. The V gene end was trimmed by 1 base and the J gene end by 3 bases; junction bases not matched to a gene: 5. This CDR3 spans 15 amino acids. Germline V CDR1 and CDR2: SGHRS, YFSETQ. The CDR3 DNA reads as TGCGCCAGCAGCTTGAGAAGGGACAGTACAGATACGCAGTATTTT. It encodes CASSLRRDSTDTQYF.

The V and J genes are TRBV7-2 and TRBJ1-1; D not certain. CDR3 length: 14 amino acids. Between the trimmed V and J ends, which lost 3 bases and 1 base, there was a span of 9 bases. Germline loops: CDR1 SGHTA, CDR2 FQGNSA. The CDR3 region is CASSFYLRNTEAFF. The CDR3 DNA is TGTGCCAGCAGCTTCTATCTGAGGAACACTGAAGCTTTCTTT. Full variable domain (outside the CDR3, taken from reference TRBV7-2 and TRBJ1-1): GAGVSQSPSNKVTEKGKDVELRCDPISGHTALYWYRQSLGQGLEFLIYFQGNSAPDKSGLPSDRFSAERTGGSVSTLTIQRTQQEDSAVYLCASSFYLRNTEAFFGQGTRLTVV.

The chain employs TRBV20-1 and TRBJ2-1; possibly TRBD2 for D (6 bases). This CDR3 has 15 residues. V lost 3 bases and J lost 0, with 12 bases in between. CDR1 and CDR2 (germline): DFQATT, SNEGSKA (reference sequence). CDR3 region: CSASFGGFSYNEQFF. The CDR3 DNA reads TGCAGTGCTAGTTTCGGGGGATTCTCCTACAATGAGCAGTTCTTC.

This chain links TRBV15 with TRBJ2-1; TRBD2 aligns across 9 bases. Germline V gene sequence: CDR1 LNHNV, CDR2 YYDKDF (reference sequence). The ends lost 0 bases at V and 6 bases at J; junction bases unmatched: 3. This CDR3 is 15 amino acids long. This chain's CDR3 is CATSRDPGLANEQFF. The CDR3 bases are TGTGCCACCAGCAGAGATCCGGGACTAGCCAATGAGCAGTTCTTC.

The chain links TRBV6-5 to TRBJ2-2; no clear D. Germline V gene lookup returns CDR1 MNHEY and CDR2 SVGAGI. The length of the CDR3 is 13 residues. V lost 2 bases, J lost 3 bases, and 4 bases lay in between. CDR3: CASSYQDTGELFF. CDR3 nucleotides: TGTGCCAGCAGTTACCAGGACACCGGGGAGCTGTTTTTT.

J is TRBJ1-1 and V is TRBV19; D is unclear. This CDR3 contains 13 residues. In germline, CDR1 is LNHDA, CDR2 SQIVND (reference sequence). Trimming took off 0 bases at V and 3 bases at J, with 5 bases between the two ends. The CDR3 DNA reads TGTGCCAGTAGTATAGAGCTAGACACTGAAGCTTTCTTT. This encodes CASSIELDTEAFF.

The chain has TRBV28 and TRBJ2-4; D is perhaps TRBD2 (5 bases). Germline CDR1 is MDHEN and CDR2 is SYDVKM. Trimming took 2 bases from V and 5 from J, leaving 7 bases between them. The CDR3 extends over 13 amino acids. CDR3 DNA sequence: TGTGCCAGCAGTTTACCCGGGGAAAACATTCAGTACTTC. This sequence encodes CASSLPGENIQYF.

The chain combines TRBV24-1 with TRBJ2-3, with D unclear. This CDR3 comprises 13 residues. Trimming removed 2 bases from V and 7 bases from J, with 9 bases in between. Per germline, CDR1 KGHDR and CDR2 SFDVKD. CDR3 loop: CATSDYNYNTQYF. In DNA, the CDR3 is TGTGCCACCAGTGATTACAACTATAATACGCAGTATTTT.

V usage is TRBV28 and J usage is TRBJ1-6; D remains unclear. The CDR3 runs 15 residues. Germline assignment: CDR1 MDHEN and CDR2 SYDVKM. Deletions cut 8 bases from V and 7 bases from J, with 18 bases between. CDR3 loop: CASSREGSPNSPLHF. In DNA form, the CDR3 reads TGTGCCAGCTCCCGTGAGGGCAGTCCAAATTCACCCCTCCACTTT.

V usage is TRBV3-1 (or the pseudogene TRBV3-2) and J usage is TRBJ2-1, with 7 nucleotides matching TRBD2. The CDR3 is 16 residues long. Germline trimming cut 3 bases from V and 1 base from J; bases unmatched to any gene: 6. From germline, CDR1 is LGHDT and CDR2 YNNKEL (reference sequence). The CDR3 DNA is TGTGCCAGCAGCCACAAACTAGCGACATCCTACAATGAGCAGTTCTTC. This sequence encodes CASSHKLATSYNEQFF.

The chain employs TRBV9 and TRBJ2-2; perhaps TRBD2 as D (6 bases). Deletions cut 3 bases from V and 3 bases from J, with 12 bases between. The CDR3 spans 15 residues. Germline CDR1 is SGDLS and CDR2 is YYNGEE. CDR3 sequence reads: CASSGFRDYTGELFF. The CDR3 coding sequence is TGTGCCAGCAGCGGGTTCCGGGACTACACCGGGGAGCTGTTTTTT. Full variable domain (missing parts from reference TRBV9 and TRBJ2-2): DSGVTQTPKHLITATGQRVTLRCSPRSGDLSVYWYQQSLDQGLQFLIQYYNGEERAKGNILERFSAQQFPDLHSELNLSSLELGDSALYFCASSGFRDYTGELFFGEGSRLTVL.

About this clone: This sample includes further DNA sequences coding for the same CDR3. The rearrangement links TRBV9 to TRBJ2-7; possible D gene TRBD1, 7 bases. The CDR3 is 13 residues long. The germline CDR1 and CDR2 sequences are SGDLS and YYNGEE. V lost 0 bases and J lost 7, with 11 bases in between. This CDR3 is CASSVVAGGEQYF. As DNA, the CDR3 is TGTGCCAGCAGCGTAGTTGCAGGGGGGGAGCAGTACTTC. Supplemented by reference TRBV9 and TRBJ2-7, the full variable domain reads DSGVTQTPKHLITATGQRVTLRCSPRSGDLSVYWYQQSLDQGLQFLIQYYNGEERAKGNILERFSAQQFPDLHSELNLSSLELGDSALYFCASSVVAGGEQYFGPGTRLTVT.

V and J are TRBV6-2 or TRBV6-3 and TRBJ2-7; no firm D call. V shed 6 bases and J shed 6 bases, with 15 bases lying between them. The CDR3 is made up of 13 amino acids. Per the germline V gene, CDR1 is MNHEY and CDR2 is SVGEGT. The chain's CDR3 is CASSPTYRSEQYF. In DNA, the CDR3 is TGTGCCAGCAGCCCTACCTACAGATCCGAGCAGTACTTC.

Comments on this clone: One junction end disagrees with the germline gene, perhaps due to a read error. The CDR3 nucleotides are TGTGCCATCAGTCAGTCTGGGACCGGGGGAGCCGGCCGTTTT. Its translation is CAISQSGTGGAGRF. J is TRBJ2-3 and V is TRBV10-3, with D perhaps TRBD2 (6 bases). Germline CDR1 ENHRY, CDR2 SYGVKD. This CDR3 comprises 14 residues.

The chain employs TRBV28 and TRBJ1-1; D is undetermined. CDR3 length equals 12 residues. The V end lost 1 base, the J end lost 7 bases, and 7 bases lay between the germline ends. From germline, CDR1 is MDHEN and CDR2 SYDVKM. Written as DNA, the CDR3 is TGTGCCAGCAGTTTATCGTATGTTGAAGCTTTCTTT. This gives the protein CASSLSYVEAFF.